The clone carrying this TCR beta chain was detected only a few times. Its target is unknown. The data originate from a study of blood T cells in healthy people across ages. Study summary: About one barcoded beta molecule per two T cells was captured by template switching.

Findings and limits, study-wide: Any changes in expanded clonotypes were possibly confounded, as donor CMV status remained unknown.

Alongside a J-beta primer mix, a sample-barcoded 5' primer served in a second PCR lasting about 7 to 11 cycles. TCRdb analysed the 5' RACE reads with MiXCR anew, one entry per CDR3 protein. This sample yields 800,000 to 950,000 distinct CDR3 sequences, of which around 46% are seen a single time; about an eighth belongs to the top ten. Peripheral blood samples of about 10 milliliters were drawn from each donor. Samples each had at least 6 micrograms of total RNA extracted. V was pared by 7 bases and J by 6 bases, with 15 bases of the junction left unmatched. This CDR3 is built from 15 residues. Per the germline V gene, CDR1 is MNHEY and CDR2 is SMNVEV (reference sequence).

The clonotype originates from a man aged 25 to 45 in good health. Sample: blood. The J gene is TRBJ2-7, the V gene TRBV27; TRBD2 matches at 7 bases. CDR3 loop: CASTQTRDYFGEQYF. The CDR3 region has the DNA TGTGCCAGCACCCAGACCCGGGACTACTTCGGCGAGCAGTACTTC.